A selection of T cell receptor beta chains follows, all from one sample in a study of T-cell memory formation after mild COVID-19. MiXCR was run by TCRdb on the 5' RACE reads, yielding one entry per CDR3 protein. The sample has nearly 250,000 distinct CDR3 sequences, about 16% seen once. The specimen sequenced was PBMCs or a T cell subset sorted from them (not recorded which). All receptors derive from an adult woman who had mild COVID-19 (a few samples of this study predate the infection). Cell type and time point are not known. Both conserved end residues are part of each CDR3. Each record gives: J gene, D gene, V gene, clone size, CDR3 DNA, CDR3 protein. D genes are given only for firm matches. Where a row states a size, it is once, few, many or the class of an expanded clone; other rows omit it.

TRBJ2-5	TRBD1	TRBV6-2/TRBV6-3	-	TGTGCCAGCAGTTACGGGTACAGGGGATCGAAAGAGACCCAGTACTTC	CASSYGYRGSKETQYF
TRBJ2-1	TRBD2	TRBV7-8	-	TGTGCCAGCAGCTTAGCGAGGCTAGCGGGACTCACCCGCTCCTACAATGAGCAGTTCTTC	CASSLARLAGLTRSYNEQFF
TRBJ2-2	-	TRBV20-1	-	TGCAGTGCTAGGCGAAGGGGAAACACCGGGGAGCTGTTTTTT	CSARRRGNTGELFF
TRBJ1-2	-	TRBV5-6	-	TGTGCCAGCAGCTTGAACAGGAACTATGGCTACACCTTC	CASSLNRNYGYTF
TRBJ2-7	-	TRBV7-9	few	TGTGCCAGCAGCTTAGTCGGGGACGGGAGCTCCTACGAGCAGTACTTC	CASSLVGDGSSYEQYF
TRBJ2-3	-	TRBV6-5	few	TGTGCCAGCAGTTACTCAAGGAGCCAGAGCACAGATACGCAGTATTTT	CASSYSRSQSTDTQYF
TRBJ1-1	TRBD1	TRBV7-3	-	TGTGCCAGCAGCCCCGACAGGGAGAACACTGAAGCTTTCTTT	CASSPDRENTEAFF
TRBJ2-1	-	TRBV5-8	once	TGTGCCAGCAGCCGCCAAGGGTGGAATGAGCAGTTCTTC	CASSRQGWNEQFF
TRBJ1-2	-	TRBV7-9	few	TGTGCCAGCAGCTCCACGGGCCTTAACTATGGCTACACCTTC	CASSSTGLNYGYTF
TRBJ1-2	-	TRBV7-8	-	TGTGCCAGCAGCCACCTTAGAGAAGGCTACACCTTC	CASSHLREGYTF
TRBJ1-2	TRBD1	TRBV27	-	TGTGCCAGCTCAGGGGGGCCCTCGGGTGGCTACACCTTC	CASSGGPSGGYTF
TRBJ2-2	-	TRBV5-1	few	TGCGCCAGCAGCTTGGTGAGGAGGAGGAACACCGGGGAGCTGTTTTTT	CASSLVRRRNTGELFF
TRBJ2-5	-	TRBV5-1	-	TGCGCCAGCAGCCCCCGACCCGGGGCAAGGCCCTCTGAGACCCAGTACTTC	CASSPRPGARPSETQYF
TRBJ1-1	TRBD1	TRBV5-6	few	TGTGCCAGCAGCTTTACCGGTTGGGACAGGGATTCGAACACTGAAGCTTTCTTT	CASSFTGWDRDSNTEAFF
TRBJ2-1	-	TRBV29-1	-	TGCAGCGTTGGGTGGGGACTCCGGAGATACAATGAGCAGTTCTTC	CSVGWGLRRYNEQFF
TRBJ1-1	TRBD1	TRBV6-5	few	TGTGCCAGCAGGGAAGAAACCAACAGGGGGAACACTGAAGCTTTCTTT	CASREETNRGNTEAFF
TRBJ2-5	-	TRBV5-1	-	TGCGCCAGCAGTGACGGGGGGCCGGGGACCCAGTACTTC	CASSDGGPGTQYF
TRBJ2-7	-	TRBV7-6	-	TGTGCCAGCAGTCTACAGGGCAACGAGCAGTACTTC	CASSLQGNEQYF
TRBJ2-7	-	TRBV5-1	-	TGCGCCAGCAGCCCCTATGACAGCAAGAACACCTACGAGCAGTACTTC	CASSPYDSKNTYEQYF
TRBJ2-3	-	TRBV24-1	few	TGTGCCACCAGTGCCACGGGGGGCACAGATACGCAGTATTTT	CATSATGGTDTQYF
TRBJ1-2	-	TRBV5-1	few	TGCGCCAGCAGCTCCTTAGCCGTAACGGGGGGCTACACCTTC	CASSSLAVTGGYTF
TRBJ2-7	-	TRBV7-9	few	TGTGCCAGCAGCTTAGCGTCCCGGGATTGGAGCGAGCAGTACTTC	CASSLASRDWSEQYF
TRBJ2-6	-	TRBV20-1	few	TGCAGTGCTAGGCACAGGGAGGCAAGGTCCGGGGCCAACGTCCTGACTTTC	CSARHREARSGANVLTF
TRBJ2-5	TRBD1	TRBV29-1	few	TGCAGCGTGGGACAGGGGAGAGAGACCCAGTACTTC	CSVGQGRETQYF